These T cell receptor beta chains were read from a single sample in a study of blood T cells in healthy people across ages. TCRdb used MiXCR to reprocess the 5' RACE reads, holding one entry per CDR3 protein. The sample carries about 580,000 distinct CDR3 sequences, about 45% recorded once. Sequenced: blood. The receptors derive from a man older than 75 in good health. The CDR3 runs from the conserved cysteine through the conserved F or W. The D gene is left open where the match is weak. Size tells how often a clone was seen (once, few, many) or the class of an expanded clone, and some rows leave it out.

v_call	d_call	j_call	clone_size	cdr3_aa	cdr3_nt
TRBV27	TRBD1	TRBJ2-7	-	CASSSFGDRVSYEQYF	TGTGCCAGCAGCAGTTTTGGGGACAGGGTCTCCTACGAGCAGTACTTC
TRBV7-2	-	TRBJ2-3	-	CASSWRLGGTDTQYF	TGTGCCAGCAGCTGGCGACTAGGAGGCACAGATACGCAGTATTTT
TRBV12-3/TRBV12-4	TRBD2	TRBJ2-7	-	CASSPEGLAGDAFSYNEQYF	TGTGCCAGCAGTCCCGAGGGACTAGCGGGAGATGCCTTCTCCTACAATGAGCAGTACTTC
TRBV7-2	-	TRBJ2-1	few	CASSGDGRYNEQFF	TGTGCCAGCAGCGGGGACGGACGGTACAATGAGCAGTTCTTC
TRBV20-1	-	TRBJ2-4	few	CSARVSGRDTIQYF	TGCAGTGCTAGAGTGTCCGGGCGAGATACCATTCAGTACTTC
TRBV29-1	-	TRBJ2-3	-	CSVGGLGTSADTQYF	TGCAGCGTTGGAGGGTTGGGGACATCGGCAGATACGCAGTATTTT
TRBV11-2	-	TRBJ2-5	-	CASRPAWGTQYF	TGTGCCAGCAGACCGGCATGGGGGACCCAGTACTTC
TRBV4-3	TRBD2	TRBJ2-1	-	CASSHGTSGGFGGEQFF	TGCGCCAGCAGCCATGGGACTAGCGGGGGATTCGGTGGTGAGCAGTTCTTC
TRBV6-5	-	TRBJ1-6	-	CASKQSSYNSPLHF	TGTGCCAGCAAACAAAGCTCCTATAATTCACCCCTCCACTTT
TRBV3-1	TRBD1	TRBJ1-1	once	CASSHRGEAFF	TGTGCCAGCAGTCACAGGGGGGAAGCTTTCTTT
TRBV5-6	TRBD1	TRBJ2-7	-	CASSYNRGYTDEQYF	TGTGCCAGCAGCTACAACAGGGGGTATACCGACGAGCAGTACTTC
TRBV29-1	-	TRBJ1-1	few	CSAHRGGPDTEAFF	TGCAGCGCCCATAGGGGGGGGCCGGACACTGAAGCTTTCTTT
TRBV10-3	-	TRBJ2-6	-	CAISDREEANVLTF	TGTGCCATCAGTGACAGGGAGGAGGCCAACGTCCTGACTTTC
TRBV6-6	-	TRBJ1-5	-	CASSYEGRAGNQPQHF	TGTGCCAGCAGTTACGAGGGGCGGGCAGGCAATCAGCCCCAGCATTTT
TRBV5-1	-	TRBJ2-5	few	CASSLWGGRNEQYF	TGCGCCAGCAGCTTGTGGGGGGGCCGAAATGAGCAGTACTTC
TRBV7-3	TRBD1	TRBJ1-1	once	CASSLRPGQGDPTNTEAFF	TGTGCCAGCAGCTTACGTCCGGGACAGGGGGACCCCACGAACACTGAAGCTTTCTTT
TRBV6-6	TRBD2	TRBJ2-7	many	CASSRETSGSYEQYF	TGTGCCAGCAGTCGTGAGACTAGCGGAAGCTACGAGCAGTACTTC
TRBV3-1	-	TRBJ1-5	-	CASSQSGNQPQHF	TGTGCCAGCAGCCAATCCGGAAATCAGCCCCAGCATTTT
TRBV18	TRBD1	TRBJ1-2	-	CASSPTGTGHGYTF	TGTGCCAGCTCACCAACCGGGACAGGGCATGGCTACACCTTC
TRBV21-1	-	TRBJ2-1	-	CASGKRGWNRRGYEQFF	TGTGCCAGCGGCAAAAGGGGGTGGAACCGCCGCGGCTATGAGCAGTTCTTC
TRBV5-1	-	TRBJ2-7	few	CASSLESGSYEQYF	TGCGCCAGCAGCTTGGAGTCAGGCTCCTACGAGCAGTACTTC
TRBV6-5	-	TRBJ2-5	many	CASSFSGTNQETQYF	TGTGCCAGCAGTTTTTCAGGGACCAACCAAGAGACCCAGTACTTC
TRBV7-2	-	TRBJ2-3	many	CASSLPHYSTDTQYF	TGTGCCAGCAGCCTCCCACATTATAGCACAGATACGCAGTATTTT